Shown below are 27 T cell receptor beta chains from a single sample sequenced in a study of control samples from healthy donors and cancer patients (dated by TCRdb to 2020 to 2021). The library was built by means of the immunoSEQ multiplex PCR assay. Here the immuneACCESS table is served through TCRdb, limited to in-frame sequences with V and J called. Missing clones are a known gap in these copies; in checked studies unresolved V genes cover under half, and the rest lacks a known reason. Recorded for this sample are about 130,000 clones; over 85% of them occurred a single time. The top ten constitute less than 7% of the sample. Material: blood. The receptors come from a man younger than 35 in good health.

The rearrangement joins TRBV19 to TRBJ2-5; no definite D call. V gave up 2 bases and J gave up 4 bases, with 2 bases separating them. The CDR3 is 11 amino acids. The germline V gene has CDR1 LNHDA and CDR2 SQIVND (reference sequence). CDR3: CASSIRETQYF. CDR3 bases: TGTGCCAGTAGTATAAGAGAGACCCAGTACTTC.

The CDR3 nucleotides read TGTGCCAGCTCACCGACCCAGACAGGGGGCGGCTATGGCTACACCTTC. Its translation: CASSPTQTGGGYGYTF. V and J are TRBV18 and TRBJ1-2; 10 positions match TRBD1. The CDR3 is made up of 16 amino acids. Germline V gene sequence: CDR1 KGHSH, CDR2 LQKENI. Trimming at V came to 3 bases and at J to 4 bases, leaving 8 bases not matched to a gene.

This clone was detected only a few times. J is TRBJ1-6 and V is TRBV7-9, with D possibly matching TRBD1 (5 bases). Deletions cut 3 bases from V and 5 bases from J, with 8 bases between. The germline gives CDR1 SEHNR, CDR2 FQNEAQ (reference sequence). The CDR3 contains 14 residues. Here the CDR3 DNA reads TGTGCCAGCAGCTTTGGGGCGAATAATTCACCCCTCCACTTT. Encoded protein: CASSFGANNSPLHF.

The chain's CDR3 is CASSPPGYGYTF. In DNA form, the CDR3 reads TGTGCCAGCAGCCCCCCGGGGTATGGCTACACCTTC. The V and J genes are TRBV7-9 and TRBJ1-2; D gene uncertain. From germline, CDR1 is SEHNR and CDR2 FQNEAQ (reference sequence). This CDR3 is built from 12 residues. Trimming stripped 5 bases from V and 5 bases from J, with 9 bases between. The complete variable domain, with remaining parts taken from reference TRBV7-9 and TRBJ1-2, reads DTGVSQNPRHKITKRGQNVTFRCDPISEHNRLYWYRQTLGQGPEFLTYFQNEAQLEKSRLLSDRFSAERPKGSFSTLEIQRTEQGDSAMYLCASSPPGYGYTFGSGTRLTVV.

V gene TRBV5-1 combines with J gene TRBJ2-2, with D hard to call. Germline lookup yields CDR1 SGHRS and CDR2 YFSETQ. Trimming shortened V by 1 base and J by 1 base, and 5 bases separated the two germline ends. The CDR3 contains 14 residues. CDR3 sequence (DNA): TGCGCCAGCAGCTTGCAGCAGAACACCGGGGAGCTGTTTTTT. Protein product: CASSLQQNTGELFF.

The rearrangement links TRBV19 to TRBJ1-2; D is perhaps TRBD1 (5 bases). CDR3 length equals 16 residues. The V end lost 5 bases, the J end lost 5 bases, and 21 bases lay between the germline ends. Germline V gives CDR1 LNHDA, CDR2 SQIVND (reference sequence). The CDR3 DNA reads TGTGCCAGTAGTCCCCGGTTTAGGGGCGCAGGGTATGGCTACACCTTC. Its translation is CASSPRFRGAGYGYTF.

This clone was seen a few times. The V gene is TRBV5-4, the J gene TRBJ1-5, with D maybe TRBD1 (5 bases). CDR1 and CDR2 (germline): SGHNT, YYREEE (reference sequence). The CDR3 extends over 14 amino acids. The V gene lost 1 base and the J gene lost 4 bases, with 9 bases spanning the gap. DNA of the CDR3: TGTGCCAGCAGCTTGAGGCCAGGGAATCAGCCCCAGCATTTT. Residues: CASSLRPGNQPQHF. Using reference TRBV5-4 and TRBJ1-5 for the parts outside the CDR3, the full variable domain is ETGVTQSPTHLIKTRGQQVTLRCSSQSGHNTVSWYQQALGQGPQFIFQYYREEENGRGNFPPRFSGLQFPNYSSELNVNALELDDSALYLCASSLRPGNQPQHFGDGTRLSIL.

The chain links TRBV2 to TRBJ1-5; D is perhaps TRBD1 (6 bases). Looked up from germline, CDR1 is SNHLY and CDR2 is FYNNEI. Trimming removed 8 bases at V and 15 bases at J, with 20 bases between. CDR3 length equals 12 residues. The CDR3 region has the DNA TGTGCCAGCGGCGGGGGGGGCCGGCGGTGGCATTTT. Protein: CASGGGGRRWHF.

The genes are TRBV6-5 and TRBJ2-7, with D possibly matching TRBD1 (6 bases). Trimming removed 0 bases from V and 5 bases from J, with 11 bases in between. CDR3 length: 14 residues. The germline V gene has CDR1 MNHEY and CDR2 SVGAGI. The CDR3 protein is CASSYSQGTHEQYF. The CDR3 region has the DNA TGTGCCAGCAGTTACTCCCAGGGGACCCACGAGCAGTACTTC.

The chain has TRBV5-1 and TRBJ2-1; D is unclear. Trimming took 4 bases from V and 6 from J, leaving 20 bases between them. From germline, CDR1 is SGHRS and CDR2 YFSETQ. The CDR3 has 16 amino acids. The CDR3 is CASSPVIARNTNEQFF. The DNA for the CDR3 is TGCGCCAGCAGCCCGGTGATAGCCCGAAATACCAATGAGCAGTTCTTC.

The genes are TRBV19 and TRBJ1-6; D is uncertain. There are 13 residues in the CDR3. Trimming stripped 3 bases from V and 8 bases from J, with 8 bases between. The germline V gene encodes CDR1 LNHDA and CDR2 SQIVND (reference sequence). DNA for the CDR3: TGTGCCAGTAGTATCCAGGCCGATTCACCCCTCCACTTT. Translation gives CASSIQADSPLHF.

This clone was seen a handful of times. One end of the junction is discordant with germline, which a read error may explain. The same CDR3 is also encoded by other DNA sequences in this sample. The V call is TRBV27, the J call TRBJ2-2; TRBD2 matches at 7 bases. Germline loops: CDR1 MNHEY, CDR2 SMNVEV (reference sequence). The CDR3 consists of 14 residues. CDR3 coding DNA: TGTGCCAGCAGCGTGGGGGGGAACACCGGGGAACTGTTTTTT. This encodes CASSVGGNTGELFF.

This clone was picked up a small number of times. J is TRBJ1-5 and V is TRBV23-1; TRBD1 agrees at 10 bases. Being an ORF, TRBV23-1 has a function that is uncertain. This CDR3 is built from 16 residues. V was pared by 4 bases and J by 5 bases, with 8 bases of the junction left unmatched. The CDR3 DNA reads as TGCGCCAGCAGTCCCCGACAGGGGGCGGGTTATCAGCCCCAGCATTTT. Translated, it gives CASSPRQGAGYQPQHF.

The V and J genes are TRBV4-2 and TRBJ2-5; maybe TRBD2 (6 bases). The CDR3 length is 15 residues. Trimming removed 0 bases at V and 5 bases at J, with 13 bases between. Germline assignment: CDR1 LGHNA and CDR2 YNFKEQ. Here the CDR3 reads CASSQETSPTETQYF. CDR3 DNA sequence: TGTGCCAGCAGCCAAGAAACTAGCCCGACGGAGACCCAGTACTTC.

V usage is TRBV7-7 and J usage is TRBJ2-3; 13 bases are shared with TRBD2. CDR1 is SSHAT and CDR2 is FNYEAQ in the germline V gene (reference sequence). CDR3 length equals 14 residues. The ends lost 5 bases at V and 6 bases at J; junction bases unmatched: 2. CDR3 residues: CASSPGLAGDTQYF. CDR3 DNA sequence: TGTGCCAGCAGCCCGGGACTAGCGGGGGATACGCAGTATTTT.

V is TRBV18 and J is TRBJ2-3; 11 bases fit TRBD2. Germline-derived CDR1 and CDR2 are KGHSH and LQKENI. This CDR3 spans 21 amino acids. J lost 0 bases, V lost 4 bases, and 18 bases had no gene match. The CDR3 reads CASSLTDSSGGNTRSTDTQYF. Here the CDR3 DNA reads TGTGCCAGCTCACTTACGGACTCTAGCGGGGGGAATACCCGTAGCACAGATACGCAGTATTTT.

This clone is a singleton in its sample. V usage is TRBV20-1 and J usage is TRBJ2-7, with 7 bases fitting TRBD2. The CDR3 has 16 residues. V dropped 3 bases and J dropped 3; count of bases not matched to a gene: 14. Germline V gives CDR1 DFQATT, CDR2 SNEGSKA (reference sequence). The DNA of the CDR3 is TGCAGTGCTAGTCTGCGGTCCGAGGGACTACGCTACGAGCAGTACTTC. Protein: CSASLRSEGLRYEQYF.

The chain carries TRBV7-9 and TRBJ2-1; 7 bases are shared with TRBD1. J was trimmed by 4 bases and V by 1 base; bases with no gene match: 4. Per germline, CDR1 SEHNR and CDR2 FQNEAQ (reference sequence). The CDR3 consists of 15 residues. In nucleotides, the CDR3 is TGTGCCAGCAGCTTAGGGGACAGCTTATACAATGAGCAGTTCTTC. This translates into CASSLGDSLYNEQFF.

The V and J genes are TRBV6-5 and TRBJ2-5; tentative D call: TRBD1 (7 bases). CDR3 length: 15 amino acids. Germline CDR1 and CDR2: MNHEY and SVGAGI. The germline V and J ends were trimmed by 8 bases and 3 bases, with 19 bases remaining between them. CDR3 region: CASRPEGAREETQYF. The CDR3 coding sequence is TGTGCCAGCCGCCCGGAGGGGGCGCGGGAAGAGACCCAGTACTTC.

The chain is built from TRBV4-1 and TRBJ2-3, with 11 nucleotides matching TRBD2. The germline V gene encodes CDR1 MGHRA and CDR2 YSYEKL. The CDR3 contains 19 residues. Germline trimming cut 1 base from V and 5 bases from J; bases unmatched to any gene: 14. CDR3 in DNA: TGCGCCAGCAGCCAAGTTTCTCTCCCTCTAGCGGGGGGCCGAGATACGCAGTATTTT. Translating it yields CASSQVSLPLAGGRDTQYF.

V usage is TRBV4-1 and J usage is TRBJ1-6; the D gene is possibly TRBD1 (6 bases). This CDR3 is 16 amino acids long. CDR1 is MGHRA, CDR2 YSYEKL, per germline. Trimming stripped 1 base from V and 13 bases from J, with 20 bases between. The CDR3 here is CASSQGGRGLIRPLHF. DNA for the CDR3: TGCGCCAGCAGCCAAGGAGGCAGGGGTTTAATCAGGCCCCTCCACTTT.

This clone was seen more than once but under ten times. V and J are TRBV13 and TRBJ2-3; 12 bases agree with TRBD2. CDR1 and CDR2 from the germline V gene are PRHDT and FYEKMQ (reference sequence). The CDR3 has 17 residues. The trim removed 4 bases at V and 0 bases at J, leaving 5 bases unmatched. The CDR3 is CASSYPSGGDSTDTQYF. The CDR3 DNA reads TGTGCCAGCAGCTATCCTAGCGGGGGGGATAGCACAGATACGCAGTATTTT. Together with reference TRBV13 and TRBJ2-3, the CDR3 gives the full variable domain: AAGVIQSPRHLIKEKRETATLKCYPIPRHDTVYWYQQGPGQDPQFLISFYEKMQSDKGSIPDRFSAQQFSDYHSELNMSSLELGDSALYFCASSYPSGGDSTDTQYFGPGTRLTVL.

The genes are TRBV27 and TRBJ2-5; 9 nucleotides match TRBD2. The CDR3 contains 14 residues. In germline, CDR1 is MNHEY, CDR2 SMNVEV (reference sequence). Germline trimming cut 6 bases from V and 4 bases from J; bases unmatched to any gene: 6. CDR3 region: CASRREGWGETQYF. The CDR3 DNA follows: TGTGCCAGCAGGCGGGAGGGTTGGGGAGAGACCCAGTACTTC.

This rearrangement joins TRBV11-2 to TRBJ1-2; a weak D match, TRBD1 (5 bases). Trimming removed 6 bases from V and 5 bases from J, with 10 bases in between. Germline V gene sequence: CDR1 SGHAT, CDR2 FQNNGV. This CDR3 comprises 12 residues. The CDR3 protein is CASRTEEYGYTF. CDR3 nucleotide sequence: TGTGCCAGCAGGACAGAAGAATATGGCTACACCTTC.

The chain links TRBV2 to TRBJ1-1; maybe TRBD1 (6 bases). The CDR3 consists of 15 residues. CDR1 is SNHLY and CDR2 is FYNNEI in the germline V gene. V was clipped by 4 bases and J by 2 bases, with 14 bases between them. The CDR3 DNA is TGTGCCAGCAGTGTCTTGACAGGCGCTAACACTGAAGCTTTCTTT. Translated, it gives CASSVLTGANTEAFF.

V usage is TRBV7-9 and J usage is TRBJ2-7, with TRBD2 matching 9 bases. There are 15 residues in the CDR3. V was pared by 5 bases and J by 1 base, with 6 bases of the junction left unmatched. The germline V gene has CDR1 SEHNR and CDR2 FQNEAQ (reference sequence). CDR3 amino acids: CASSEAGGISYEQYF. Written as DNA, the CDR3 is TGTGCCAGCAGCGAAGCGGGGGGCATTTCCTACGAGCAGTACTTC. Full variable domain (rest looked up from reference TRBV7-9 and TRBJ2-7): DTGVSQNPRHKITKRGQNVTFRCDPISEHNRLYWYRQTLGQGPEFLTYFQNEAQLEKSRLLSDRFSAERPKGSFSTLEIQRTEQGDSAMYLCASSEAGGISYEQYFGPGTRLTVT.

The CDR3 here is CASSLIAGGSGNTIYF. The DNA of the CDR3 is TGTGCCAGCAGCTTAATAGCAGGGGGCTCTGGAAACACCATATATTTT. This chain links TRBV7-2 with TRBJ1-3, with 7 bases that match TRBD1. Germline V CDR1 and CDR2: SGHTA, FQGNSA. V lost 2 bases to trimming and J lost 0 bases; unmatched junction nucleotides: 4. The CDR3 has 16 residues.